This entry describes one TCR beta chain. The antigen remains undetermined. The germline V gene encodes CDR1 MNHEY and CDR2 SVGAGI. The V end lost 2 bases, the J end lost 6 bases, and 15 bases lay between the germline ends. The CDR3 spans 15 residues. The data originate from a study of cytomegalovirus exposure and HLA in healthy donors. Study-level information: Ancestry clustering placed roughly 86% of around 400 genotyped donors in the Caucasian-associated cluster. General study points: As was reported, the classifier diagnosed cytomegalovirus status with high specificity and sensitivity. Later analysis indicated greater clonal expansion among HLA-associated TCR beta chains than among equally common other chains. Using a false discovery rate of 0.05, a later analysis showed that approximately 17,000 TCR beta sequences were associated with HLA alleles.

A multiplex PCR was run with 60 Vbeta primers and 13 Jbeta primers. Here immunoSEQ multiplex PCR was the method, and the copy in TCRdb shows in-frame clones only, minus some. The table gives about 96,000 clones; the top ten clones make up 3% to 4% of it. Sequencing used PBMCs. V is TRBV6-5 and J is TRBJ2-3; D perhaps matches TRBD1 (6 bases). The receptor's source is a woman younger than 45 in good health and CMV-seronegative. The DNA for the CDR3 is TGTGCCAGCAGTTACGCTACAGGGCTCCCGGATACGCAGTATTTT. Its protein is CASSYATGLPDTQYF.